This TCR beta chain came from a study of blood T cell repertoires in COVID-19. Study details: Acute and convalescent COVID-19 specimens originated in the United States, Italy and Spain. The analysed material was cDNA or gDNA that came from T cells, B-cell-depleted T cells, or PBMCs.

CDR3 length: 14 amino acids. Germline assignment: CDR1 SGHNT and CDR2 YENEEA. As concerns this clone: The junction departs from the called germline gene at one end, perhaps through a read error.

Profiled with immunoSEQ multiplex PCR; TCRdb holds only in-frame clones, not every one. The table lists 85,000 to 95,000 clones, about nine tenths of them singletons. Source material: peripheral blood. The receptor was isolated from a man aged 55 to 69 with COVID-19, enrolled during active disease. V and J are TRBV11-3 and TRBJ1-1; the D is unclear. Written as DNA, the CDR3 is TGTGCCAGCAGCCTAGAGGCGGGGAACACTGAAGCTTTCTTT. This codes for CASSLEAGNTEAFF.